These T cell receptor beta chains were read from a single sample in a study of blood T cell repertoires in COVID-19. This table comes from immunoSEQ multiplex PCR, and its TCRdb copy is limited to in-frame clones, with some not included. The sample includes hundreds of thousands of clones, roughly 87% of them seen just once. The sequenced sample consisted of peripheral blood. Receptors originate from a woman aged 18-35 years who had recovered from COVID-19. The conserved cysteine and the conserved F or W are not part of the CDR3 here. D genes are given only for firm matches.

V gene	J gene	D gene	CDR3 protein
TRBV19	TRBJ2-3	TRBD2	ASSIAAGADTQY
TRBV7-6	TRBJ1-2	TRBD1	ASSLAKGQGGLFRGYT
TRBV9	TRBJ1-2	-	ASSPRIGANYGYT
TRBV30	TRBJ2-1	TRBD2	AWSPGTSRNEQF
TRBV4-1	TRBJ2-1	-	ASSQVAGSSYNEQF
TRBV4-2	TRBJ2-2	-	ASSRGHSTGELF
TRBV19	TRBJ1-1	TRBD1	ASSIRQGVAPF
TRBV4-3	TRBJ2-2	-	ASSQVDRNTGELF
TRBV11-2	TRBJ2-5	TRBD2	ASSSGLAGPQETQY
TRBV19	TRBJ1-1	TRBD1	ASSLGTGAITEAF
TRBV6-5	TRBJ2-7	-	ASRSPARQSHEQY
TRBV13	TRBJ2-7	-	ASSLGTGPYYEQY
TRBV4-2	TRBJ2-3	TRBD2	ASSQVVVAGEDTQY
TRBV9	TRBJ1-1	-	ASSEWTGMNTEAF
TRBV16	TRBJ1-2	-	ASSPAGNGYT
TRBV7-3	TRBJ2-2	TRBD2	ASSLTRGRAGGPGELF
TRBV20-1	TRBJ1-4	-	SAPDSQLF
TRBV6-1	TRBJ1-5	TRBD1	ASSERGTVNQPQH
TRBV27	TRBJ1-2	TRBD1	ASRGTGSNYGYT
TRBV6-2/TRBV6-3	TRBJ2-5	TRBD2	ASSLAGGPGATETQY
TRBV12-3/TRBV12-4	TRBJ1-1	-	ASTVMNTEAF
TRBV5-1	TRBJ2-2	TRBD2	ASSFGDLAGGTGELF
TRBV5-1	TRBJ1-3	-	ASSLGADPGNTIY
TRBV14	TRBJ2-7	TRBD1	ASSLGQGTYEQY